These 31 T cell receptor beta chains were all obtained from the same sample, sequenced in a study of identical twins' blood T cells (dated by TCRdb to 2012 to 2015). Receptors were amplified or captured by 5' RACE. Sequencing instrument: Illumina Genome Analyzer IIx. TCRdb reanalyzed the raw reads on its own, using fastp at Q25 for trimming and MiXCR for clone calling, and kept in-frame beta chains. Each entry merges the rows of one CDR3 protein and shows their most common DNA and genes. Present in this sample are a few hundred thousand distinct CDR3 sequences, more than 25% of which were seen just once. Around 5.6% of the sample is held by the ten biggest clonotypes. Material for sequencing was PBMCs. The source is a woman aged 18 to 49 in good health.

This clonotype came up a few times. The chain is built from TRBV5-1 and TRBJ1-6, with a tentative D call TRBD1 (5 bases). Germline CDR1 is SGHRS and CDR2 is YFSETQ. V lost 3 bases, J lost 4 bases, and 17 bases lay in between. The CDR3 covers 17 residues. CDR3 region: CASSSEPQARYNSPLHF. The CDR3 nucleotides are TGCGCCAGCAGCTCGGAACCACAGGCGAGGTATAATTCACCCCTCCACTTT.

This chain's CDR3 is CSASRDRASQPQHF. In nucleotides, the CDR3 is TGCAGTGCTAGCCGGGACAGGGCGTCTCAGCCCCAGCATTTT. This chain uses TRBV20-1 with TRBJ1-5; 9 nucleotides line up with TRBD1. The CDR3 extends over 14 amino acids. Per germline, CDR1 DFQATT and CDR2 SNEGSKA (reference sequence). Trimming at V came to 3 bases and at J to 6 bases, leaving 6 bases not matched to a gene.

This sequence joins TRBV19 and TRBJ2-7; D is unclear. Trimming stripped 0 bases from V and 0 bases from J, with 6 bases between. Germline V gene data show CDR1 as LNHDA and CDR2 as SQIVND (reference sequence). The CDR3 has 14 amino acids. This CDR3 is CASSIELFSYEQYF. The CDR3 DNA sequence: TGTGCCAGTAGTATAGAACTATTCTCCTACGAGCAGTACTTC.

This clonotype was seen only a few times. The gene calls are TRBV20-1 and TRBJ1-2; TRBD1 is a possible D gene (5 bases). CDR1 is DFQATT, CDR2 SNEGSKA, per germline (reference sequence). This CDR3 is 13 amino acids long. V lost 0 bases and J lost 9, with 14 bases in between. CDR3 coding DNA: TGCAGTGCTAGAGATGGGACCCGCGTCCGCTACACCTTC. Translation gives CSARDGTRVRYTF.

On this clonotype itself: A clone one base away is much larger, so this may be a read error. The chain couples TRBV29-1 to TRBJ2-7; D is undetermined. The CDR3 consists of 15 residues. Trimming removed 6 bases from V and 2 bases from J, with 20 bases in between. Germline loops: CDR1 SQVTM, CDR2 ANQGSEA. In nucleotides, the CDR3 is TGCAGCGTCCGACGCGCCACTGACGTAACCTACGAGCAGTACTTC. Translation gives CSVRRATDVTYEQYF.

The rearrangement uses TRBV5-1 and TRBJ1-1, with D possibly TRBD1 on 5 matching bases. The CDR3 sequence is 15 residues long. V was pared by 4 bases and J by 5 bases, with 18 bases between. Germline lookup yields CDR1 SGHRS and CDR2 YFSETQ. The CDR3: CASSLDPSGGTEAFF. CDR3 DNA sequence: TGCGCCAGCAGCCTAGACCCCAGCGGGGGTACTGAAGCTTTCTTT.

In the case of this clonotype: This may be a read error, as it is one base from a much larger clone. The CDR3 DNA reads TGCAGTGTCTTCCGGGACAGGTTTAGGGAAAAACCGTTTTTT. Residues: CSVFRDRFREKPFF. This rearrangement joins TRBV20-1 to TRBJ1-4; 8 bases map to TRBD1. CDR3 length equals 14 residues. Per the germline V gene, CDR1 is DFQATT and CDR2 is SNEGSKA (reference sequence).

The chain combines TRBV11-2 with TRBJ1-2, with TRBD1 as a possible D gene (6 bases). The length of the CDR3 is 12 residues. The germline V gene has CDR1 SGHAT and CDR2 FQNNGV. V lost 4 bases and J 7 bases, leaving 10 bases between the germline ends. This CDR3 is CASSSQGSGYTF. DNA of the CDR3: TGTGCCAGCAGCTCACAGGGCAGTGGCTACACCTTC.

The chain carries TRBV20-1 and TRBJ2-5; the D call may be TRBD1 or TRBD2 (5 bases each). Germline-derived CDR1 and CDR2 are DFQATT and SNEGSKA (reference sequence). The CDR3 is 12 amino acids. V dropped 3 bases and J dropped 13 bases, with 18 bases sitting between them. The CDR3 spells CSASAPGPDSYF. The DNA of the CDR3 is TGCAGTGCTAGTGCCCCGGGACCGGACTCGTACTTC.

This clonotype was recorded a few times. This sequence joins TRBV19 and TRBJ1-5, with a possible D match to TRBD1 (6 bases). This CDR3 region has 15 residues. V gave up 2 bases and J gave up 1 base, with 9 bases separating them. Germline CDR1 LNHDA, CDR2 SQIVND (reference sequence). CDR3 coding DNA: TGTGCCAGTAGTATAAGAGACAGGAGCAATCAGCCCCAGCATTTT. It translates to CASSIRDRSNQPQHF.

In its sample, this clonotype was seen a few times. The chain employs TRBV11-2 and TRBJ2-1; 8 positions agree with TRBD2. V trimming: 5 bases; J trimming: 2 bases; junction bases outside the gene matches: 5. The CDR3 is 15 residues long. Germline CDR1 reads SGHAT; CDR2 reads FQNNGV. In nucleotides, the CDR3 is TGTGCCAGCAGCCCCGGACTAGCAGCCTACAATGAGCAGTTCTTC. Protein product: CASSPGLAAYNEQFF.

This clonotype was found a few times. CDR3 amino acids: CSAREGQAYNEQFF. CDR3 sequence (DNA): TGCAGTGCTAGAGAGGGACAGGCCTACAATGAGCAGTTCTTC. The rearrangement joins TRBV20-1 to TRBJ2-1, with 8 bases fitting TRBD1. V shed 0 bases, J shed 2 bases, and the junction held 0 bases outside the gene matches. The CDR3 runs to 14 residues. Germline V gene sequence: CDR1 DFQATT, CDR2 SNEGSKA (reference sequence).

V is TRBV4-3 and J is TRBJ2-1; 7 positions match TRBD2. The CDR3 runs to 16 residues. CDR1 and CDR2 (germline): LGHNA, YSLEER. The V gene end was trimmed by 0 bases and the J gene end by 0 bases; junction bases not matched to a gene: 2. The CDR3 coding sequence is TGCGCCAGCAGCCAAGAAGGCGGGAGCTCCTACAATGAGCAGTTCTTC. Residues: CASSQEGGSSYNEQFF.

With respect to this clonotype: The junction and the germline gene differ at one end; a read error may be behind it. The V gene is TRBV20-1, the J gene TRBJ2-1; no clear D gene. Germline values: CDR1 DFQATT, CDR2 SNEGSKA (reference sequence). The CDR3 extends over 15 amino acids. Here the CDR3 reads CSAPISGRSFNEQFF. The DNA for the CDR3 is TGCAGTGCTCCTATTTCCGGGCGCTCCTTCAATGAGCAGTTCTTC.

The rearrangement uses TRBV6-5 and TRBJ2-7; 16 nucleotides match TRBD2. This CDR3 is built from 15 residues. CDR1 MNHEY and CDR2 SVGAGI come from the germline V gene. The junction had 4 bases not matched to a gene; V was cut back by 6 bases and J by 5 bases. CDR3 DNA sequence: TGTGCCAGCAGAACCGGGACTAGCGGGAGGGACGAGCAGTACTTC. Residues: CASRTGTSGRDEQYF.

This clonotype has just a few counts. CDR3 nucleotides: TGCGCCAGCAGTGAGTCTAGGGACTCCTTCACAGATACGCAGTATTTT. It codes for CASSESRDSFTDTQYF. V is TRBV10-1 and J is TRBJ2-3; D is possibly TRBD2 (6 bases). Deletions cut 0 bases from V and 2 bases from J, with 12 bases between. CDR3 length: 16 amino acids. Germline CDR1 is WNHNN and CDR2 is SYGVQD (reference sequence).

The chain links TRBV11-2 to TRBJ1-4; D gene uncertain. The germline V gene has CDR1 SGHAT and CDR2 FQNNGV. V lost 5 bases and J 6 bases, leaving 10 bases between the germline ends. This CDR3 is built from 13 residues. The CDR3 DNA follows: TGTGCCAGCAGCAATCAGGTGGATGAAAAACTGTTTTTT. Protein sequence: CASSNQVDEKLFF.

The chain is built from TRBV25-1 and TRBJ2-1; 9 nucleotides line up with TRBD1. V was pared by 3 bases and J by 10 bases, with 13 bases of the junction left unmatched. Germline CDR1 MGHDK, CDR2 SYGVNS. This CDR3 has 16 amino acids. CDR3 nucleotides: TGTGCCAGCAGTGACGAATATGGGACAGGGATCGCGGAGCAGTTCTTC. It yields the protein CASSDEYGTGIAEQFF. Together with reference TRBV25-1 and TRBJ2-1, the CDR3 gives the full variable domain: EADIYQTPRYLVIGTGKKITLECSQTMGHDKMYWYQQDPGMELHLIHYSYGVNSTEKGDLSSESTVSRIRTEHFPLTLESARPSHTSQYLCASSDEYGTGIAEQFFGPGTRLTVL.

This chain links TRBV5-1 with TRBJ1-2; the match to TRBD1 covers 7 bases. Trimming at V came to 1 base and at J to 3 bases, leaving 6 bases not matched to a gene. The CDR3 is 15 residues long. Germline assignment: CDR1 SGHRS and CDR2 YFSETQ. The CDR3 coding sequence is TGCGCCAGCAGCTTGAGTGACAGGGATTACTATGGCTACACCTTC. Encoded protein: CASSLSDRDYYGYTF.

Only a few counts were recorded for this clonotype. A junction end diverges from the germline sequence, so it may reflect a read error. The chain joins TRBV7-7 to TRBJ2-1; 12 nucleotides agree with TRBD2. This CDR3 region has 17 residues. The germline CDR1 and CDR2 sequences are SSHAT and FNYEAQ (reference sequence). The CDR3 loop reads CASSFQTLAGGYNEQFF. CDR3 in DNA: TGTGCTAGCAGCTTTCAAACTCTAGCGGGGGGGTACAATGAGCAGTTCTTC.

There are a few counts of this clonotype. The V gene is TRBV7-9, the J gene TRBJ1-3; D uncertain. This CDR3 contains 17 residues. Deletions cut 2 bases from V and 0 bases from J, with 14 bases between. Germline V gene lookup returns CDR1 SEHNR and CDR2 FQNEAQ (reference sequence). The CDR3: CASSLFPATISGNTIYF. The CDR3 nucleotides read TGTGCCAGCAGCTTATTCCCAGCAACAATCTCTGGAAACACCATATATTTT.

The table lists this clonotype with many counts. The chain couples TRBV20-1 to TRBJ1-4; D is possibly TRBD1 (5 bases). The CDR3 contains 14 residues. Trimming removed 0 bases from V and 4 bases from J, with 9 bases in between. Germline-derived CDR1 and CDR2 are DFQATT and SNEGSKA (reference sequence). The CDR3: CSAREGVNNEKLFF. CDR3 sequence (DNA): TGCAGTGCTAGAGAGGGGGTGAATAATGAAAAACTGTTTTTT.

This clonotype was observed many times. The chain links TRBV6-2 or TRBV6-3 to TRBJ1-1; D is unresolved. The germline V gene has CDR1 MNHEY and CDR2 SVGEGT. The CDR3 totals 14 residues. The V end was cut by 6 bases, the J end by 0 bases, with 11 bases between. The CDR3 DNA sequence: TGTGCCAGCAGCCCCACTCAGATGAACACTGAAGCTTTCTTT. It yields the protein CASSPTQMNTEAFF.

The CDR3 DNA is TGTGCCAGTAGTGTGGGACAGAGAACTAACTATGGCTACACCTTC. Residues: CASSVGQRTNYGYTF. V is TRBV19 and J is TRBJ1-2; 7 positions agree with TRBD1. Germline values: CDR1 LNHDA, CDR2 SQIVND (reference sequence). The V gene end was trimmed by 5 bases and the J gene end by 0 bases; junction bases not matched to a gene: 6. The CDR3 totals 15 residues.

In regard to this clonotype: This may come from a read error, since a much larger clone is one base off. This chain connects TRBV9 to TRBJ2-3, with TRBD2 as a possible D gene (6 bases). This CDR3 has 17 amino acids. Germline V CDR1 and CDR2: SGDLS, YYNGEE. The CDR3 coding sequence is TGTGCCGGCAGCGTAGCCCGACCGGGACTCCACACAGATACGCAGTATTTT. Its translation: CAGSVARPGLHTDTQYF.

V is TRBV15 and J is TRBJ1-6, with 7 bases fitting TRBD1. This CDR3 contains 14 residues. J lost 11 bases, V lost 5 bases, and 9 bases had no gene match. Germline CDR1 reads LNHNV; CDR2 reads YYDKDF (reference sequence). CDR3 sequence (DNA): TGTGCCACCAGCCGCGGGACAGACTATCCACCCCTCCACTTT. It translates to CATSRGTDYPPLHF.

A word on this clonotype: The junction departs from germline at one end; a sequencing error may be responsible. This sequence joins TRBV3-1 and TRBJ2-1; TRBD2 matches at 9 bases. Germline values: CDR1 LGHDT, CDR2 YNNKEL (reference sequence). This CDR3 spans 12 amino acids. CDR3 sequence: CTSSQGTSREFF. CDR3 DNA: TGTACCAGCAGCCAAGGGACTAGCCGCGAGTTCTTC.

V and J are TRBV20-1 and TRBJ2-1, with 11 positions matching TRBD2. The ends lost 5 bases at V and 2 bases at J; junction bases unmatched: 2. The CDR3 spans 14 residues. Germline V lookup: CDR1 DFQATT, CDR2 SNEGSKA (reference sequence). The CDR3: CSALSGGAYNEQFF. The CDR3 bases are TGCAGTGCTCTTAGCGGGGGGGCCTACAATGAGCAGTTCTTC.

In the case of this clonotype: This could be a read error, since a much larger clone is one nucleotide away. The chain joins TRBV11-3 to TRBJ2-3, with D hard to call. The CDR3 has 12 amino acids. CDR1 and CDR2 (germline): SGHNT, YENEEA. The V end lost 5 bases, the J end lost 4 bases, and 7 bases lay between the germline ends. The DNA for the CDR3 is TGTGCCAGCAGCGAGGCTCCAGATACGCAGTATTTT. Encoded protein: CASSEAPDTQYF.

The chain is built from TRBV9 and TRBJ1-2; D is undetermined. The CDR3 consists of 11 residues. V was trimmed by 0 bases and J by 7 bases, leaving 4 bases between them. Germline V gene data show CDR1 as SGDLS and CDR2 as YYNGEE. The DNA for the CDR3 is TGTGCCAGCAGCGTAGGAATTGGCTACACCTTC. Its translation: CASSVGIGYTF.

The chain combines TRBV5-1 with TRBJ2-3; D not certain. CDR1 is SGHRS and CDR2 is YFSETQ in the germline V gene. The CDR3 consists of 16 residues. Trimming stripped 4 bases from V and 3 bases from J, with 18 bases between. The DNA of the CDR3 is TGCGCCAGCAGCAAGGAATGGTATGACCGGACAGATACGCAGTATTTT. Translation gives CASSKEWYDRTDTQYF.